This record covers a single TCR beta chain. These data are taken from a study of blood T cell repertoires in COVID-19. The length of the CDR3 is 16 residues. With V trimmed by 0 bases and J by 6 bases, 7 bases remained unmatched. Per the germline V gene, CDR1 is SGHTA and CDR2 is FQGTGA. Profiled with immunoSEQ multiplex PCR; TCRdb holds only in-frame clones, not every one. The sample records about 260,000 clones, around 84% being singletons. Source material: peripheral blood. The rearrangement joins TRBV7-3 to TRBJ2-2; 7 bases fit TRBD1. This receptor was taken from a man aged 55 to 69 with acute or convalescent COVID-19. The CDR3 loop reads CASSLTQGVGPGELFF. The CDR3 DNA is TGTGCCAGCAGCTTAACTCAGGGGGTCGGCCCCGGGGAGCTGTTTTTT.